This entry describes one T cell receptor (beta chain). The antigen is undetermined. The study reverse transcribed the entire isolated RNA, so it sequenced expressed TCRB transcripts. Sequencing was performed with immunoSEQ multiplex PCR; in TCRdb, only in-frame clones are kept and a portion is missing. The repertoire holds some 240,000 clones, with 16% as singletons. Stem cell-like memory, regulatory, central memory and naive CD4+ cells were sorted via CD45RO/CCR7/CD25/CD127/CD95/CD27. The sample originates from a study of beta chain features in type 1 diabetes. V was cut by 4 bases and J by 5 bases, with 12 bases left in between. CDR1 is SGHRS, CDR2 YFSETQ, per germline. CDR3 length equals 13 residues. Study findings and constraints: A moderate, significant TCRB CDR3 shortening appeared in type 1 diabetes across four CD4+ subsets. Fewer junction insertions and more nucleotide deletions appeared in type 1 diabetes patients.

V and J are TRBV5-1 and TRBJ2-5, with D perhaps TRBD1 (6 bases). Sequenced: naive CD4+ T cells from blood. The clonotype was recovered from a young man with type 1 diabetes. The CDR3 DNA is TGCGCCAGCAGCCCGATAAGGGGGGAGACCCAGTACTTC. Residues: CASSPIRGETQYF.